Below are 6 T cell receptor beta chains sequenced from a single sample in a study of vaccination and CD4 T cells after COVID-19. These receptors are not linked to any known antigen. Cultured CD4+ T cell DNA underwent sequencing with the Oncomine TCR Beta short-read assay. Via MiXCR, TCRdb re-called the PCR reads, giving one row per CDR3 protein. The repertoire consists of about 23,000 distinct CDR3 sequences, with 67% occurring once and the leading ten covering roughly 22%. Treatment denoted: approximately 9-day PBMC culture with coronavirus spike peptide pools or control peptides (ViraFEST assay). This sample comprised CD4+ T cells from blood, cultured in vitro, obtained after SARS-CoV-2 vaccination. These receptors came from a human donor who received a COVID-19 vaccine.

This chain joins TRBV21-1 and TRBJ1-5. TRBV21-1 is flagged as a pseudogene. The CDR3 runs 16 residues. Here the CDR3 reads CASSKREGGGNQPQHF. The CDR3 DNA is TGTGCCAGCAGCAAACGGGAGGGGGGAGGCAATCAGCCCCAGCATTTT.

V gene TRBV19 combines with J gene TRBJ1-6, with TRBD1 as a possible D gene (6 bases). The V and J ends lost 5 bases and 13 bases respectively, with 18 bases between them. The CDR3 totals 14 residues. Per the germline V gene, CDR1 is LNHDA and CDR2 is SQIVND (reference sequence). The CDR3 loop is CASSPSWGARPLHF. CDR3 DNA sequence: TGTGCCAGTAGTCCGTCTTGGGGGGCGCGCCCCCTCCACTTT.

The table lists this clonotype with a few counts. The chain links TRBV7-3 to TRBJ2-2; tentative D call: TRBD1 (5 bases). The germline V gene encodes CDR1 SGHTA and CDR2 FQGTGA. Trimming removed 4 bases from V and 7 bases from J, with 16 bases in between. This CDR3 has 15 amino acids. The chain's CDR3 is CASSSQSGMGGELFF. As DNA, the CDR3 is TGTGCCAGCAGCTCGCAATCAGGGATGGGCGGGGAGCTGTTTTTT.

This chain joins TRBV11-3 and TRBJ1-2, with 9 bases lining up with TRBD1. The CDR3 is 13 residues long. The V segment lost 5 bases and the J segment 4 bases; nucleotides outside the gene matches: 2. In germline, CDR1 is SGHNT, CDR2 YENEEA. As DNA, the CDR3 is TGTGCCAGCAGCGCGGACAGGGGCTATGGCTACACCTTC. Its translation is CASSADRGYGYTF.

The J gene is TRBJ2-5, the V gene TRBV18; TRBD2 aligns across 11 bases. The CDR3 covers 17 residues. V shed 2 bases, J shed 2 bases, and the junction held 7 bases outside the gene matches. Germline-derived CDR1 and CDR2 are KGHSH and LQKENI. CDR3 bases: TGTGCCAGCTCACCAAGGGCTAGCGGGGGGTCACAAGAGACCCAGTACTTC. Translated, it gives CASSPRASGGSQETQYF.

J is TRBJ2-2 and V is TRBV12-3 or TRBV12-4; D not resolved. This CDR3 is 12 amino acids long. Trimming shortened V by 5 bases and J by 5 bases, and 6 bases separated the two germline ends. CDR3 in DNA: TGTGCCAGCAGTACCCGTACCGGGGAGCTGTTTTTT. Its protein is CASSTRTGELFF.